Following are 21 T cell receptor beta chains from one sample sequenced in a study of identical twins. One entry per CDR3 protein, called by TCRdb with MiXCR from the 5' RACE reads. The sample lists some 760,000 distinct CDR3 sequences; 15% to 20% were seen once. These data were also reused for a study on T cells expressing NK-cell markers.

Sequenced: PBMCs. These receptors all stem from a woman aged 18-29 years in good health.

This clonotype appeared a few times. The J gene is TRBJ2-5, the V gene TRBV29-1; tentative D call: TRBD2 (6 bases). The CDR3 covers 14 residues. Germline V gene lookup returns CDR1 SQVTM and CDR2 ANQGSEA. With 3 bases removed from V and 1 base from J, the gap between germline ends came to 12 bases. Here the CDR3 DNA reads TGCAGCGTTGAGATTAGCGGAGTCCAAGAGACCCAGTACTTC. Translated: CSVEISGVQETQYF.

This clonotype was counted at least ten times. The V and J genes are TRBV9 and TRBJ2-3; 11 bases line up with TRBD2. This CDR3 region has 14 residues. V dropped 3 bases and J dropped 4; count of bases not matched to a gene: 1. The V gene's germline CDR1 is SGDLS and CDR2 YYNGEE. The CDR3 nucleotides read TGTGCCAGCAGCGCACTAGCGGGGGCAGATACGCAGTATTTT. It translates to CASSALAGADTQYF.

This clonotype appeared a few times. This chain joins TRBV7-2 and TRBJ2-5; 7 positions match TRBD1. Germline CDR1 reads SGHTA; CDR2 reads FQGNSA. The CDR3 consists of 16 residues. V gave up 5 bases and J gave up 5 bases; unmatched junction bases: 14. The CDR3 loop is CASSGEGAGVMETQYF. The CDR3 coding sequence is TGTGCCAGCAGCGGCGAGGGGGCGGGCGTAATGGAGACCCAGTACTTC.

This clonotype has ten or more counts. The J gene is TRBJ2-7, the V gene TRBV5-1; a weak D match, TRBD2 (5 bases). V lost 1 base and J lost 5, with 13 bases in between. This CDR3 has 14 amino acids. CDR1 is SGHRS, CDR2 YFSETQ, per germline. This CDR3 reads CASSLRLDGNEQYF. The CDR3 DNA follows: TGCGCCAGCAGCTTGCGGCTAGACGGGAACGAGCAGTACTTC.

CDR3 residues: CASSQLGRGNQPQHF. CDR3 DNA sequence: TGTGCCAGCAGTCAATTGGGACGGGGAAATCAGCCCCAGCATTTT. V is TRBV6-1 and J is TRBJ1-5; TRBD1 is a possible D gene (5 bases). Trimming removed 5 bases from V and 4 bases from J, with 15 bases in between. This CDR3 has 15 residues. Germline assignment: CDR1 MNHNS and CDR2 SASEGT.

This clonotype came up a few times. The CDR3 sequence: CASSLAVGKVAGELFF. The CDR3 nucleotides read TGCGCCAGCAGCTTGGCCGTGGGCAAGGTCGCCGGGGAGCTGTTTTTT. This chain joins TRBV5-1 and TRBJ2-2; no clear D gene. CDR1 is SGHRS and CDR2 is YFSETQ in the germline V gene. Between the trimmed V and J ends, which lost 0 bases and 6 bases, there was a span of 15 bases. CDR3 length equals 16 residues.

This rearrangement joins TRBV20-1 to TRBJ2-1; 11 bases agree with TRBD2. The CDR3 is made up of 13 amino acids. The ends lost 5 bases at V and 10 bases at J; junction bases unmatched: 7. Germline V lookup: CDR1 DFQATT, CDR2 SNEGSKA (reference sequence). DNA of the CDR3: TGCAGTGCTCAGGGACTAGCGGTTTACGAGCAGTTCTTC. It specifies CSAQGLAVYEQFF.

This clonotype was seen more than once but under ten times. This sequence joins TRBV4-3 and TRBJ2-2, with D hard to call. CDR1 is LGHNA, CDR2 YSLEER, per germline. The CDR3 extends over 14 amino acids. V shed 3 bases and J shed 5 bases, with 10 bases lying between them. The CDR3 bases are TGCGCCAGCAGCCATAAAGGGCATACCGGGGAGCTGTTTTTT. Translation gives CASSHKGHTGELFF.

This rearrangement joins TRBV18 to TRBJ2-7; 8 positions agree with TRBD2. The CDR3 runs to 15 residues. V lost 3 bases to trimming and J lost 0 bases; unmatched junction nucleotides: 4. CDR1 is KGHSH and CDR2 is LQKENI in the germline V gene. CDR3 sequence reads: CASSPRGGRSYEQYF. As DNA, the CDR3 is TGTGCCAGCTCACCCCGCGGGGGGCGCTCCTACGAGCAGTACTTC.

J is TRBJ2-3 and V is TRBV5-8, with D possibly TRBD2 on 5 matching bases. The V and J ends lost 0 bases and 6 bases respectively, with 8 bases between them. Per germline, CDR1 SGHTS and CDR2 YDEGEE. The CDR3 runs to 13 residues. This chain's CDR3 is CASSLGLHDTQYF. The CDR3 DNA is TGTGCCAGCAGCTTGGGACTACATGATACGCAGTATTTT. The full variable domain, its missing parts supplied by reference TRBV5-8 and TRBJ2-3, is EAGVTQSPTHLIKTRGQQATLRCSPISGHTSVYWYQQALGLGLQFLLWYDEGEERNRGNFPPRFSGRQFPNYSSELNVNALELEDSALYLCASSLGLHDTQYFGPGTRLTVL.

The chain uses TRBV7-3 and TRBJ2-3; 8 bases align to TRBD2. Germline V gene lookup returns CDR1 SGHTA and CDR2 FQGTGA. V shed 2 bases and J 2 bases; nucleotides not matched to a gene: 6. This CDR3 region has 16 residues. Written as DNA, the CDR3 is TGTGCCAGCAGCTTATTAGGGCGGGGGGCCACAGATACGCAGTATTTT. Amino acids: CASSLLGRGATDTQYF. The whole variable domain, filled in from reference TRBV7-3 and TRBJ2-3, reads GAGVSQTPSNKVTEKGKYVELRCDPISGHTALYWYRQSLGQGPEFLIYFQGTGAADDSGLPNDRFFAVRPEGSVSTLKIQRTERGDSAVYLCASSLLGRGATDTQYFGPGTRLTVL.

The sample holds a few counts of this clonotype. The chain has TRBV9 and TRBJ1-1, with D perhaps matching TRBD1 (5 bases). Germline V gene lookup returns CDR1 SGDLS and CDR2 YYNGEE. V was trimmed by 4 bases and J by 5 bases, leaving 12 bases between them. The CDR3 runs 13 residues. The CDR3 spells CASSTGGGTEAFF. The CDR3 nucleotides read TGTGCCAGCAGCACCGGCGGGGGGACTGAAGCTTTCTTT.

Only a few counts were recorded for this clonotype. The chain links TRBV6-5 to TRBJ2-7, with D unresolved. The V gene lost 0 bases and the J gene lost 3 bases, with 15 bases spanning the gap. Germline CDR1 MNHEY, CDR2 SVGAGI. The CDR3 consists of 16 residues. In DNA form, the CDR3 reads TGTGCCAGCAGTTACTCTCAGACATCCAGATACTACGAGCAGTACTTC. This encodes CASSYSQTSRYYEQYF.

This chain links TRBV29-1 with TRBJ2-7; D ambiguous. Germline CDR1 reads SQVTM; CDR2 reads ANQGSEA. This CDR3 has 13 residues. Deletions cut 5 bases from V and 2 bases from J, with 13 bases between. CDR3 sequence: CSVRPSTTYEQYF. The CDR3 nucleotides read TGCAGCGTTAGACCGAGTACTACCTACGAGCAGTACTTC.

This clonotype was seen only a few times. The chain couples TRBV12-3 or TRBV12-4 to TRBJ2-5, with TRBD1 as a possible D gene (6 bases). V was trimmed by 3 bases and J by 5 bases, leaving 19 bases between them. The length of the CDR3 is 16 residues. Here the CDR3 reads CASSFARGRAVETQYF. The CDR3 DNA reads as TGTGCCAGCAGTTTCGCCAGGGGCAGGGCAGTGGAGACCCAGTACTTC.

This clonotype was seen more than once but under ten times. The chain employs TRBV10-3 and TRBJ2-7; tentatively, D is TRBD2 (6 bases). The CDR3 consists of 13 residues. Per the germline V gene, CDR1 is ENHRY and CDR2 is SYGVKD. V was trimmed by 2 bases and J by 6 bases, leaving 11 bases between them. This chain's CDR3 is CAISERDGGEQYF. The CDR3, as DNA: TGTGCCATCAGTGAGCGGGACGGGGGCGAGCAGTACTTC.

The chain recombines TRBV28 with TRBJ2-1; no definite D call. Trimming took off 7 bases at V and 7 bases at J, with 14 bases between the two ends. This CDR3 region has 13 residues. From germline, CDR1 is MDHEN and CDR2 SYDVKM. The chain's CDR3 is CASTSGVENEQFF. The CDR3 DNA sequence: TGTGCCAGCACCTCAGGAGTGGAGAATGAGCAGTTCTTC.

This clonotype was observed a few times. The chain employs TRBV20-1 and TRBJ2-4; 7 bases line up with TRBD2. CDR1 DFQATT and CDR2 SNEGSKA come from the germline V gene (reference sequence). The V segment lost 3 bases and the J segment 0 bases; nucleotides outside the gene matches: 8. The CDR3 loop spans 16 amino acids. The CDR3 sequence is CSASDGGGLAKNIQYF. The CDR3 DNA follows: TGCAGTGCTAGTGACGGGGGAGGGCTAGCCAAAAACATTCAGTACTTC.

The chain links TRBV5-1 to TRBJ2-5, with D tentatively TRBD2 (6 bases). Trimming removed 3 bases at V and 5 bases at J, with 14 bases between. The CDR3 covers 14 residues. Germline assignment: CDR1 SGHRS and CDR2 YFSETQ. The CDR3 nucleotides are TGCGCCAGCAGCTATCAGGGTGCGGGGGAGACCCAGTACTTC. It encodes CASSYQGAGETQYF.

J is TRBJ2-1 and V is TRBV12-3 or TRBV12-4; the D is unclear. The CDR3 consists of 11 residues. Trimming pared 8 bases from V and 9 bases from J, leaving 11 bases between. The CDR3 DNA reads as TGTGCCAGCTTCGGAAACGGTGAGCAGTTCTTC. Translating gives CASFGNGEQFF.

This clonotype was counted many times. The gene calls are TRBV6-4 and TRBJ1-1, with TRBD1 as a possible D gene (5 bases). The CDR3 length is 13 residues. The V and J ends lost 3 bases and 0 bases respectively, with 5 bases between them. Per the germline V gene, CDR1 is MRHNA and CDR2 is SNTAGT. The CDR3 loop is CASSEGVNTEAFF. Here the CDR3 DNA reads TGTGCCAGCAGTGAAGGGGTGAACACTGAAGCTTTCTTT.